This TCR beta chain originates from a study of control samples from healthy donors and cancer patients. The junction had 6 bases not matched to a gene; V was cut back by 5 bases and J by 7 bases. Germline V gene data show CDR1 as SGHTA and CDR2 as FQGTGA. The CDR3 is made up of 14 amino acids. The method was immunoSEQ multiplex PCR; TCRdb's version includes in-frame clones alone and lacks a portion of them. The data show 150,000 to 200,000 clones, 80% to 95% seen once. The J gene is TRBJ2-2, the V gene TRBV7-3, with 8 bases identical to TRBD2. The clonotype comes from a woman aged 60-75 years in good health. The sequenced material came from blood. The CDR3 DNA follows: TGTGCCAGCAGCGGGACTAGTTACGACGGGGAGCTGTTTTTT. Its translation: CASSGTSYDGELFF.